The rows below give T cell receptor beta chains drawn from one sample of a study of untreated major depressive disorder. The table came from immunoSEQ multiplex PCR; TCRdb's copy has only in-frame clones and leaves some out. This repertoire shows about 21,000 clones, about 93% found once; its top ten account for around 0.3%. The sample taken for sequencing was CD4+ T cells from PBMCs. All receptors come from a man between 25 and 39 years old in good health. The CDR3 runs from the conserved cysteine through the conserved F or W. A D gene is named only where the DNA matches it firmly. The listing skips clone size in some rows; elsewhere it reads once, few, many or a size class.

v_call,clone_size,d_call,j_call,cdr3_aa,cdr3_nt
TRBV2,once,TRBD1,TRBJ1-2,CATTPGTVYGYTF,TGTGCCACCACCCCCGGGACAGTCTATGGCTACACCTTC
TRBV7-6,once,.,TRBJ1-1,CASSTNYRVRNTEAFF,TGTGCCAGCAGCACAAATTACAGGGTCCGGAACACTGAAGCTTTCTTT
TRBV2,few,.,TRBJ2-7,CASSDGRREQYF,TGTGCCAGCAGTGATGGGAGGAGGGAGCAGTACTTC
TRBV9,.,TRBD2,TRBJ2-1,CASSVEGGLAKRGLFF,TGTGCCAGCAGCGTAGAAGGGGGACTAGCGAAAAGAGGGCTGTTCTTC
TRBV9,.,TRBD2,TRBJ2-7,CASSGGRSGRESYEQYF,TGTGCCAGCAGCGGAGGTCGATCAGGGCGGGAGTCTTACGAGCAGTACTTC
TRBV4-1,.,TRBD1,TRBJ2-7,CASSLTRDRERTYEQYF,TGCGCCAGCAGCCTCACAAGAGACAGGGAGAGAACCTACGAGCAGTACTTC
TRBV5-4,once,.,TRBJ2-5,CASSVGLQETQYF,TGTGCCAGCAGCGTGGGCCTCCAAGAGACCCAGTACTTC
TRBV5-6,.,TRBD1,TRBJ1-2,CASSRDRRPGGYTF,TGTGCCAGCAGCCGGGACAGGCGTCCTGGTGGCTACACCTTC
TRBV19,.,.,TRBJ2-5,CASSRGSAGPRETQYF,TGTGCCAGTAGTAGGGGCTCGGCCGGCCCTCGGGAGACCCAGTACTTC
TRBV6-4,.,.,TRBJ1-5,CASSQQGNNQPQHF,TGTGCCAGCAGTCAACAGGGTAACAATCAGCCCCAGCATTTT
TRBV6-1,.,.,TRBJ2-3,CASTGGDRAADTQYF,TGTGCCAGCACCGGGGGGGACAGGGCGGCAGATACGCAGTATTTT
TRBV5-1,.,.,TRBJ1-2,CASSPRDTGPRDGYTF,TGCGCCAGCAGCCCCCGGGACACGGGACCGAGGGATGGCTACACCTTC
TRBV18,.,TRBD1,TRBJ1-1,CASSPLAGQDLNTEAFF,TGTGCCAGCTCACCATTGGCGGGACAGGACTTGAACACTGAAGCTTTCTTT
TRBV7-6,.,.,TRBJ2-5,CASSLGRGRKLQETQYF,TGTGCCAGCAGCTTAGGACGGGGGCGTAAGCTCCAAGAGACCCAGTACTTC
TRBV2,.,.,TRBJ2-3,CASNGRTDTQYF,TGTGCCAGCAATGGGCGCACAGATACGCAGTATTTT
TRBV7-2,.,.,TRBJ1-5,CASSLDTGGRNQPQHF,TGTGCCAGCAGCTTAGATACGGGAGGTCGGAATCAGCCCCAGCATTTT
TRBV7-7,.,.,TRBJ1-1,CASSSSEDTEAFF,TGTGCCAGCAGCTCGAGCGAGGACACTGAAGCTTTCTTT
TRBV5-1,.,.,TRBJ2-2,CASSLFSTGELFF,TGCGCCAGCAGCTTGTTCAGTACCGGGGAGCTGTTTTTT
TRBV7-7,.,TRBD2,TRBJ2-2,CASTAGANTGELFF,TGTGCCAGCACTGCGGGGGCGAACACCGGGGAGCTGTTTTTT
TRBV6-5,.,TRBD1,TRBJ1-2,CATRQGIWDYGYTF,TGTGCCACAAGACAGGGCATTTGGGACTATGGCTACACCTTC
TRBV2,.,TRBD1,TRBJ1-1,CASSAGRGRGRTEAFF,TGTGCCAGCAGTGCTGGGAGGGGGCGGGGAAGGACTGAAGCTTTCTTT
TRBV9,.,.,TRBJ1-2,CASSAQDTQSDGYTF,TGTGCCAGCAGCGCCCAAGATACTCAAAGCGATGGCTACACCTTC
TRBV29-1,.,.,TRBJ2-7,CSVLPGHPSDEQYF,TGCAGCGTCCTCCCGGGACACCCTTCCGACGAGCAGTACTTC
TRBV9,.,TRBD1,TRBJ2-7,CASSPELGQGSYEQYF,TGTGCCAGCAGTCCGGAGCTAGGACAGGGGTCCTACGAGCAGTACTTC
TRBV6-5,.,.,TRBJ1-2,CASSLGQNYGYTF,TGTGCCAGCAGTTTAGGACAGAACTATGGCTACACCTTC
TRBV18,.,.,TRBJ2-5,CASSPPGGETQYF,TGTGCCAGCTCACCACCGGGGGGAGAGACCCAGTACTTC
TRBV6-1,.,.,TRBJ1-5,CASSAPRTGNQPQHF,TGTGCCAGCAGTGCTCCACGGACGGGCAATCAGCCCCAGCATTTT
TRBV29-1,.,TRBD1,TRBJ1-1,CSVEAGQTESNTEAFF,TGCAGCGTTGAGGCGGGACAGACAGAATCGAACACTGAAGCTTTCTTT
TRBV4-3,.,.,TRBJ1-2,CASSQDSSRTFYGYTF,TGCGCCAGCAGCCAAGATTCGTCCAGGACATTCTATGGCTACACCTTC
TRBV18,.,.,TRBJ2-1,CASSPLQGYNEQFF,TGTGCCAGCTCGCCTCTTCAGGGCTACAATGAGCAGTTCTTC
TRBV6-6,.,.,TRBJ2-7,CASSFPGFLEQYF,TGTGCCAGCAGTTTTCCGGGATTCTTAGAGCAGTACTTC
TRBV7-9,.,.,TRBJ1-1,CASSLGANTEAFF,TGTGCCAGCAGCTTGGGGGCAAACACTGAAGCTTTCTTT
TRBV5-4,.,TRBD2,TRBJ2-7,CASSGGTSGGIYEQYF,TGTGCCAGCAGCGGCGGGACTAGCGGGGGGATCTACGAGCAGTACTTC
TRBV7-6,few,TRBD2,TRBJ2-7,CASSLGTRGLEQYF,TGTGCCAGCAGCCTCGGGACTAGGGGCCTCGAGCAGTACTTC
TRBV2,.,TRBD1,TRBJ1-5,CASSTGAGDQPQHF,TGTGCCAGCAGCACAGGGGCGGGTGATCAGCCCCAGCATTTT
TRBV25-1,.,.,TRBJ1-4,CASRGVSTNEKLFF,TGTGCCAGCAGAGGGGTATCCACTAATGAAAAACTGTTTTTT
TRBV29-1,.,.,TRBJ1-3,CSVVSQNTIYF,TGCAGCGTTGTTTCCCAGAACACCATATATTTT
TRBV4-2,.,.,TRBJ2-1,CASSQLENEQFF,TGTGCCAGCAGCCAGCTAGAGAATGAGCAGTTCTTC
TRBV18,.,TRBD2,TRBJ2-3,CASSPRLAGTDTQYF,TGTGCCAGCTCACCACGGCTAGCGGGCACAGATACGCAGTATTTT
TRBV20-1,.,.,TRBJ1-1,CSASMGRAFF,TGCAGTGCTAGCATGGGGAGAGCTTTCTTT
TRBV9,few,.,TRBJ1-1,CASSVDLNTEAFF,TGTGCCAGCAGCGTAGATTTGAACACTGAAGCTTTCTTT
TRBV5-8,.,.,TRBJ1-1,CASSLRGLGTEAFF,TGTGCCAGCAGCTTGAGGGGGTTGGGCACTGAAGCTTTCTTT
TRBV5-6,.,.,TRBJ1-5,CASSPKGESSELQHF,TGTGCCAGCAGCCCCAAGGGTGAGAGTTCAGAACTCCAGCATTTT
TRBV7-2,.,.,TRBJ1-2,CASSSGPNYGYTF,TGTGCCAGCAGCTCGGGACCGAATTATGGCTACACCTTC
TRBV5-1,.,TRBD1,TRBJ2-7,CASSSGQQSYEQYF,TGCGCCAGCAGTTCGGGACAGCAATCCTACGAGCAGTACTTC
TRBV5-1,.,TRBD1,TRBJ1-4,CASSLEGANEKLFF,TGCGCCAGCAGCTTGGAGGGGGCAAATGAAAAACTGTTTTTT
TRBV7-8,.,.,TRBJ2-7,CASSPTGQSYEQYF,TGTGCCAGCAGCCCAACCGGACAGTCCTACGAGCAGTACTTC